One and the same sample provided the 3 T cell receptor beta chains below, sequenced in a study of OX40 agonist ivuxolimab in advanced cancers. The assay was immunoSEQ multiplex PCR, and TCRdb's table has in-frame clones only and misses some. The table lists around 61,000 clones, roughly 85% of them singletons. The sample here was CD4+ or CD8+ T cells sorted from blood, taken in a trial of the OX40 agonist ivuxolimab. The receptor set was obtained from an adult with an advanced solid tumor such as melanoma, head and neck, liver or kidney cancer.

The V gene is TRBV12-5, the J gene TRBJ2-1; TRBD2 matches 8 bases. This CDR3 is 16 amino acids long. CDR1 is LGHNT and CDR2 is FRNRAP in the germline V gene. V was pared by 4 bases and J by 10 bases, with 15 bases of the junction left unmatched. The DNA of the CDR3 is TGTGCTAGTGGTTCTTCCCCACTAGCGGAGGGGGAAGAGCAGTTCTTC. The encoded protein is CASGSSPLAEGEEQFF.

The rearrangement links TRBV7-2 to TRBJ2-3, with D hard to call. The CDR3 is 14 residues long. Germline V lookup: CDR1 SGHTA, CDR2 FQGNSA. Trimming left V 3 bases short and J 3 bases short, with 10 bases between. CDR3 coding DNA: TGTGCCAGCAGCTTGGATGTGGGGACAGATACGCAGTATTTT. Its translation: CASSLDVGTDTQYF.

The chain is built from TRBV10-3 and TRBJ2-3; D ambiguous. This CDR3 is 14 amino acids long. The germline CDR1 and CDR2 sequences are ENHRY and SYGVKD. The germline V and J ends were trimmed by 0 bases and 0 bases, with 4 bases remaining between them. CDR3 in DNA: TGTGCCATCAGTGAGTCGCTCAGCACAGATACGCAGTATTTT. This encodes CAISESLSTDTQYF.